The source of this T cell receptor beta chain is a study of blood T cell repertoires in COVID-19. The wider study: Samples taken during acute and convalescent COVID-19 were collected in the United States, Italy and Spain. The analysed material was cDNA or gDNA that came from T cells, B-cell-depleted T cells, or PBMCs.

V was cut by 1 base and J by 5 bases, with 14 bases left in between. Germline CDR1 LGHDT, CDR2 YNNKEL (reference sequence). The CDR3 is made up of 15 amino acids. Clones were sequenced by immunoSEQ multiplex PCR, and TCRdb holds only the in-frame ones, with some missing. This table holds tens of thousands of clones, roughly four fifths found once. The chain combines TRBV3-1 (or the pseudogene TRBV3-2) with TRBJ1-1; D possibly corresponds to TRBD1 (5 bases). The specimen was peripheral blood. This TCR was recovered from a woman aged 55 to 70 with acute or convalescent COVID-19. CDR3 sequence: CASSQGGGVGTEAFF. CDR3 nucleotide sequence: TGTGCCAGCAGCCAAGGCGGAGGGGTGGGGACTGAAGCTTTCTTT.